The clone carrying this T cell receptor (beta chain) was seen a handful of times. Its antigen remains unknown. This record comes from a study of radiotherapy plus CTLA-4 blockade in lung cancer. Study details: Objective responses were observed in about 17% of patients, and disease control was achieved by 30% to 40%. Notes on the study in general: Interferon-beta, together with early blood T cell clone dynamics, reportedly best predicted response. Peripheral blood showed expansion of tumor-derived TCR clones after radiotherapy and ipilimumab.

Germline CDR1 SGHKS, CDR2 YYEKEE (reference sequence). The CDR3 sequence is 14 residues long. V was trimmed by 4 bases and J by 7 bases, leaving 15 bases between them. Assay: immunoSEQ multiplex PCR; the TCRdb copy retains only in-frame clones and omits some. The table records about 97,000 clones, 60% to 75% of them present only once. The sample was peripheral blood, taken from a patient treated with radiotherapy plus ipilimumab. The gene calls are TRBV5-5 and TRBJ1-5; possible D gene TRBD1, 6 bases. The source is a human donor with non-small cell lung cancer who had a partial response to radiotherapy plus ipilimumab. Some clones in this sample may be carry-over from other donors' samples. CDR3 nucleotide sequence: TGTGCCAGCAGCCGAAACAGGGCACAACAGCCCCAGCATTTT. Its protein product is CASSRNRAQQPQHF.